The T cell receptor beta chain under discussion was sequenced for a study of cytomegalovirus exposure and HLA in healthy donors. Whereas donors were nominally healthy upon sampling, unrecorded immune exposures were probable. Germline V gene data show CDR1 as SEHNR and CDR2 as FQNEAQ (reference sequence). The CDR3 is 15 residues long. With 60 Vbeta and 13 Jbeta primers, the PCR was carried out. The data were produced by immunoSEQ multiplex PCR, yet TCRdb's version contains in-frame clones alone and is incomplete. Counted here are about 98,000 clones, about two thirds occurring once; the ten biggest clones make up over 2%. Notes on this clone: One junction end does not reproduce the germline sequence, and a read error may be involved.

The V and J genes are TRBV7-9 and TRBJ2-7, with D perhaps TRBD2 (5 bases). Sequenced material: PBMCs. The origin of this receptor is a man over 45 in good health and CMV-seronegative. The CDR3 sequence is CSSSLGAGRTYEQYF. CDR3 nucleotides: TGTTCCAGCAGCTTAGGTGCGGGTCGGACCTACGAGCAGTACTTC.